The text below deals with one T cell receptor beta chain. What it binds is unknown. The data belong to a study of shared clonotypes between healthy human individuals. V was clipped by 6 bases and J by 4 bases, with 10 bases between them. This CDR3 comprises 12 residues. Per the germline V gene, CDR1 is MNHNY and CDR2 is SVGAGI (reference sequence). A roughly 200 ng quantity of DNA, tens of thousands of T cell genomes, went into the sorted-subset replicate PCRs. TCRdb keeps only in-frame clones here, not all; method: immunoSEQ multiplex PCR. Here the sample spans about 2.1 million clones, more than 85% being singletons. Naive CD8 isolation took CD45RO-negative cells positively selected for CCR7 and excluded terminally differentiated effector memory CD45RA+ cells. Overall study results and limits: An expected dependence of interdonor clonotype sharing on sequencing depth was noted. A reduction in generation probabilities was seen for non-shared clonotypes relative to those shared by all four donors.

The sequenced sample was naive CD8+ T cells from PBMCs. The chain employs TRBV6-6 and TRBJ2-7; D is unresolved. The receptor's source is a man in his late teens or twenties in good health. Some clones in this sample may be carry-over from other donors' samples. Written as DNA, the CDR3 is TGTGCCAGCAGCCCGCTAAGGTACGAGCAGTACTTC. It is translated as CASSPLRYEQYF.